The 2 T cell receptor beta chains listed next were all sequenced from one sample in a study of regulatory T cells in long-lasting Graves disease. Assembly of TCR beta libraries relied on iRepertoire HTBI primers together with Arm-PCR of CDR3 regions. TCRdb re-called the multiplex PCR reads with MiXCR, one entry per CDR3 protein. The sample contains hundreds of thousands of distinct CDR3 sequences, approximately 13% of which appear only once. Indicated time point: newly diagnosed GD, antithyroid drugs for less than 3 months. PBMCs provided the RNA from which the TCR library was made. This same sample was also part of a study on T cells in Graves' hyperthyroidism and ophthalmopathy.

The material was peripheral blood mononuclear cells (PBMCs), obtained at new diagnosis, from a patient treated with antithyroid drugs. The receptors stem from a man aged 30-40 years with Graves disease.

This clonotype was observed at least ten times. This chain joins TRBV6-2 or TRBV6-3 and TRBJ2-3; D gene uncertain. The CDR3 length is 13 residues. The germline V gene encodes CDR1 MNHEY and CDR2 SVGEGT. The V end was cut by 7 bases, the J end by 4 bases, with 12 bases between. The CDR3 DNA reads TGTGCCAGCACTCCGAGGTCGGCAGATACGCAGTATTTT. Translation: CASTPRSADTQYF.

This chain joins TRBV11-2 and TRBJ1-4; no reliable D call. Looked up from germline, CDR1 is SGHAT and CDR2 is FQNNGV. The CDR3 runs 15 residues. V lost 0 bases, J lost 5 bases, and 10 bases lay in between. CDR3 sequence (DNA): TGTGCCAGCAGCTTAGATTTGGTACAGAATGAAAAACTGTTTTTT. Translation gives CASSLDLVQNEKLFF.